The present entry profiles one T cell receptor beta chain with its context. Its target is not known. The record originates from a study of T cells in Graves' hyperthyroidism and ophthalmopathy. TCR beta CDR3 sequences were amplified from RNA transcripts. During a first-round RT-PCR of the TCR CDR3, the HTBI primer set was used. MiXCR, applied by TCRdb to the multiplex PCR reads, yields one record per CDR3 protein. The sample has approximately 640,000 distinct CDR3 sequences, about 45% seen once; the top ten hold under 8.5%. Study-level points and caveats: In the analysis, a 13 V-J model separated ophthalmopathy from stable hyperthyroidism.

Germline V lookup: CDR1 ENHRY, CDR2 SYGVKD. V shed 2 bases and J shed 3 bases, with 13 bases lying between them. The CDR3 consists of 15 residues. The study excluded patients with uncontrolled infection, other autoimmune disease, pregnancy or lactation. Input material: peripheral blood or thyroid tissue (not recorded which). The chain combines TRBV10-3 with TRBJ1-1; possible D gene TRBD1, 6 bases. This clonotype was sampled from an adult man with Graves' disease, either hyperthyroidism or ophthalmopathy (not recorded which). The CDR3 sequence is CAISERAGADTEAFF. CDR3 sequence (DNA): TGTGCCATCAGTGAGAGGGCAGGGGCAGACACTGAAGCTTTCTTT.